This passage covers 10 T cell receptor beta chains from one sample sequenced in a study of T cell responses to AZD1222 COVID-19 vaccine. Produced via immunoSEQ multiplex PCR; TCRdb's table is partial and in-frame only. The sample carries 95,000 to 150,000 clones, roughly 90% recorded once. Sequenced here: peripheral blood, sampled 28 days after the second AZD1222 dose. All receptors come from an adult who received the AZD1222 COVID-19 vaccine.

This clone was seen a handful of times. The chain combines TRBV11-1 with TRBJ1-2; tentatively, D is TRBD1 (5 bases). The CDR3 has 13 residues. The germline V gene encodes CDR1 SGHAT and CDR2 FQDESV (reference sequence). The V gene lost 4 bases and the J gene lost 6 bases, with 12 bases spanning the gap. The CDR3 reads CASSYQGMDGYTF. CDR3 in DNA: TGTGCCAGCAGCTATCAGGGTATGGATGGCTACACCTTC. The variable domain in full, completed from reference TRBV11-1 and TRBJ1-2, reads EAEVAQSPRYKITEKSQAVAFWCDPISGHATLYWYRQILGQGPELLVQFQDESVVDDSQLPKDRFSAERLKGVDSTLKIQPAELGDSAMYLCASSYQGMDGYTFGSGTRLTVV.

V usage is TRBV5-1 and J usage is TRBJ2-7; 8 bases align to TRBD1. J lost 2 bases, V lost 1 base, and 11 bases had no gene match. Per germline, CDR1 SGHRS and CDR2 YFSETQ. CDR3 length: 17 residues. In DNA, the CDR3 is TGCGCCAGCAGCTTGCGGCGGGGAGGACAGGGCCCCTACGAGCAGTACTTC. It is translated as CASSLRRGGQGPYEQYF. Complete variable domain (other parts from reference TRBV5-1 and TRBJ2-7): KAGVTQTPRYLIKTRGQQVTLSCSPISGHRSVSWYQQTPGQGLQFLFEYFSETQRNKGNFPGRFSGRQFSNSRSEMNVSTLELGDSALYLCASSLRRGGQGPYEQYFGPGTRLTVT.

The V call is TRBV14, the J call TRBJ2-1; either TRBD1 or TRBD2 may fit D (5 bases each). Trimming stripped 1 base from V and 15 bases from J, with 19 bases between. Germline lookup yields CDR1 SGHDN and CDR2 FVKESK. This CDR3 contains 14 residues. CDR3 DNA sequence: TGTGCCAGCAGCCAAGGTGCTATGCTGGGGGTTCGGTTCTTC. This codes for CASSQGAMLGVRFF.

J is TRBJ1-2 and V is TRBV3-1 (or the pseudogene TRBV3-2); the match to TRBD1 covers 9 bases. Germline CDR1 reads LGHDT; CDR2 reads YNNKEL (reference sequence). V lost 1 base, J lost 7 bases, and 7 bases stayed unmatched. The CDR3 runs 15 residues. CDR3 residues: CASSQGTGAPSGYTF. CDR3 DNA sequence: TGTGCCAGCAGCCAAGGGACAGGGGCTCCCAGTGGCTACACCTTC.

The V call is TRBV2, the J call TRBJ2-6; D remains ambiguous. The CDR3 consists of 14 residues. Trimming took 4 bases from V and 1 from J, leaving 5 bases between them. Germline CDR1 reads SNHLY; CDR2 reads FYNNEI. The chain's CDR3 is CASSVLSGANVLTF. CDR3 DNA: TGTGCCAGCAGTGTGCTATCTGGGGCCAACGTCCTGACTTTC.

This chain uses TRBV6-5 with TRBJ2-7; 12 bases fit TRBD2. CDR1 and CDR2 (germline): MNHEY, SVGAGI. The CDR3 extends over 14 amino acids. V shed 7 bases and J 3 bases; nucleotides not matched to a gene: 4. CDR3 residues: CASKPGLAGYEQYF. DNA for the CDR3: TGTGCCAGCAAACCGGGACTAGCGGGCTACGAGCAGTACTTC.

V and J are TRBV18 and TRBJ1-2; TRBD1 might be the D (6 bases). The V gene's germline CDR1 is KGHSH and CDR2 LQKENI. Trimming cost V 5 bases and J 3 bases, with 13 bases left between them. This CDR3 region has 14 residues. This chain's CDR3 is CASSFGDTDYGYTF. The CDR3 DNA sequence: TGTGCCAGCTCATTCGGGGACACCGACTATGGCTACACCTTC.

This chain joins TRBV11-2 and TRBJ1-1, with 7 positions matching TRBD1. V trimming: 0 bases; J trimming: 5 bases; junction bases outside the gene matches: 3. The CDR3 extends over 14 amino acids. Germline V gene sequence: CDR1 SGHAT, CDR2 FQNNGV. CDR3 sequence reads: CASSLEGTETEAFF. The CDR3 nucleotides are TGTGCCAGCAGCTTAGAAGGGACAGAGACTGAAGCTTTCTTT.

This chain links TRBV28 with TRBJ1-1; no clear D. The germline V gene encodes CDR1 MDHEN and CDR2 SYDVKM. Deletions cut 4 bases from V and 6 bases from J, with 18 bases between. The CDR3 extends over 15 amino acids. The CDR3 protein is CASSSLVGPFPEAFF. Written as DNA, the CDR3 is TGTGCCAGCAGTTCCTTGGTAGGTCCTTTCCCTGAAGCTTTCTTT.

This chain's CDR3 is CASSQVPRGYNEQFF. The CDR3 DNA is TGTGCCAGCAGCCAAGTCCCCAGGGGGTACAATGAGCAGTTCTTC. The V and J genes are TRBV14 and TRBJ2-1, with 7 bases identical to TRBD1. This CDR3 region has 15 residues. CDR1 is SGHDN and CDR2 is FVKESK in the germline V gene. J gave up 4 bases and V 1 base, and 4 bases lay outside the gene matches.